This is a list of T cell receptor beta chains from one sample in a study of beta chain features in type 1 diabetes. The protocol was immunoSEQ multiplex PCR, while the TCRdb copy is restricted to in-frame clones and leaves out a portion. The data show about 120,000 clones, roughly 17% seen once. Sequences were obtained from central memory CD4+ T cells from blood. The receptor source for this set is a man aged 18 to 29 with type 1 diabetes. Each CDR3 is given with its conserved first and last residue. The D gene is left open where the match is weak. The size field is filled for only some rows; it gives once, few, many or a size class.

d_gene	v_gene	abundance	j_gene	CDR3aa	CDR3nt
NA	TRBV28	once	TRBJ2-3	CASSPGGGGDDSTDTQYF	TGTGCCAGCAGTCCTGGAGGGGGAGGGGACGATAGCACAGATACGCAGTATTTT
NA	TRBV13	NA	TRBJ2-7	CASSSGGGGPYEQYF	TGTGCCAGCAGCTCAGGGGGGGGAGGTCCCTACGAGCAGTACTTC
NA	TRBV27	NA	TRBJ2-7	CASSFVFGEQYF	TGTGCCAGCAGTTTCGTATTCGGCGAGCAGTACTTC
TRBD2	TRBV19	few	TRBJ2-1	CASSSWRGEQFF	TGTGCCAGTAGTAGCTGGCGGGGGGAGCAGTTCTTC
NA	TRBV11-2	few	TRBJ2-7	CASSSIRDPLSYEQYF	TGTGCCAGCAGCTCTATCCGGGACCCCCTCTCCTACGAGCAGTACTTC
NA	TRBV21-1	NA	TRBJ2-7	CASSNRGPTYEQYF	TGTGCCAGCAGCAACAGGGGGCCGACCTACGAGCAGTACTTC
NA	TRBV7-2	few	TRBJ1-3	CASSLRLRDSIYF	TGTGCCAGCAGCTTACGTCTGCGGGACTCCATATATTTT
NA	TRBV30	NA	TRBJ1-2	CAWSRGTVGYTF	TGTGCCTGGAGTAGGGGAACAGTGGGCTACACCTTC
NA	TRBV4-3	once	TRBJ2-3	CASSAGGSAQSTDTQYF	TGCGCCAGCAGCGCCGGGGGATCAGCACAGAGCACAGATACGCAGTATTTT
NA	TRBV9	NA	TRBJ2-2	CASSVGVGGQRNTGELFF	TGTGCCAGCAGCGTAGGTGTAGGAGGACAGAGAAACACCGGGGAGCTGTTTTTT
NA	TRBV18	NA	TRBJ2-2	CASSPPGSRELFF	TGTGCCAGCTCACCACCGGGTTCGAGGGAGCTGTTTTTT